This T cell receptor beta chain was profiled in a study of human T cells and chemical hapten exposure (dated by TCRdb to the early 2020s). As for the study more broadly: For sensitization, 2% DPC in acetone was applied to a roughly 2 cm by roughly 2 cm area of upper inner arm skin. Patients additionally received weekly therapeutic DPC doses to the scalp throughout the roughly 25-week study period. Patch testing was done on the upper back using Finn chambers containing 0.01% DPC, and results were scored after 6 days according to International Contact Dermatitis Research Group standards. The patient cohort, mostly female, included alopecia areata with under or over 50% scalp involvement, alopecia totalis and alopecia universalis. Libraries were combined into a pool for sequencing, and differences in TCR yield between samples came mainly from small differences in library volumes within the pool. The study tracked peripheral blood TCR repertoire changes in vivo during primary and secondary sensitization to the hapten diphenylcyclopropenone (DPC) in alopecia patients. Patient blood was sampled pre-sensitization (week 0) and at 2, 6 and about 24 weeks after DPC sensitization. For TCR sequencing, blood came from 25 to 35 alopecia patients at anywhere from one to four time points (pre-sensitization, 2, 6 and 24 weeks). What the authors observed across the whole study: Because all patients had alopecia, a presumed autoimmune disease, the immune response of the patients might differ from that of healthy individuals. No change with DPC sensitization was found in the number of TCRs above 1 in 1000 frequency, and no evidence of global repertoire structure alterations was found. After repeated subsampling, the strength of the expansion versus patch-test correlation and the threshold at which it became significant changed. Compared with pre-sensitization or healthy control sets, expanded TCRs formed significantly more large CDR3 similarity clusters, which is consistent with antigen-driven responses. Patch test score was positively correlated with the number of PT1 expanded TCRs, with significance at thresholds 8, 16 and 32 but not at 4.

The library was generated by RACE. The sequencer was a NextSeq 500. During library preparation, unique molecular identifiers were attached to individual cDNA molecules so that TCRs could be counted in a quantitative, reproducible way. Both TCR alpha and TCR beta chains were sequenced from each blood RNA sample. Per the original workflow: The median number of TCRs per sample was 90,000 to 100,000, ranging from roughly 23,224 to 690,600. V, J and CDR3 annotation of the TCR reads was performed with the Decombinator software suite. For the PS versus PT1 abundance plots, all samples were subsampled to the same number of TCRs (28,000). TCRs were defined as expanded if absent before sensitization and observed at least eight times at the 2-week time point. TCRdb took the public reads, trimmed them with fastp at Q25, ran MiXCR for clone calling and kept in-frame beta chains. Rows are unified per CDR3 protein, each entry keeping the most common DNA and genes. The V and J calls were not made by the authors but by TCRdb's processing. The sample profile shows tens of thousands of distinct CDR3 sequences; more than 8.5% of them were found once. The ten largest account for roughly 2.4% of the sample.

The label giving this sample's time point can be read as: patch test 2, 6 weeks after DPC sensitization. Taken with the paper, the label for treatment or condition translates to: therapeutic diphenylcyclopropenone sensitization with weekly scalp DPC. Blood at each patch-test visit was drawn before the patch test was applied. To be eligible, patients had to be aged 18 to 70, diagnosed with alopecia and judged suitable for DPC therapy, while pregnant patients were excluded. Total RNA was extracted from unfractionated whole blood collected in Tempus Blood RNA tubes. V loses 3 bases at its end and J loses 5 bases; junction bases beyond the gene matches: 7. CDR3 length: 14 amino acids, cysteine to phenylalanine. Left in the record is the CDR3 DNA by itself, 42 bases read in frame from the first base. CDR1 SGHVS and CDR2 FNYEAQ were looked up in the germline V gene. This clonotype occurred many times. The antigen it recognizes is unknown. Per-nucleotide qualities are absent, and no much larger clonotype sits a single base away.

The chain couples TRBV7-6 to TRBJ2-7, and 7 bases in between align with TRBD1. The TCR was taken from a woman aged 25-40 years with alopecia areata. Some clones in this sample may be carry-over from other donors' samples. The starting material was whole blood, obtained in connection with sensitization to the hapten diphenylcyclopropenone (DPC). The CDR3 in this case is CASSFAQGDHEQYF. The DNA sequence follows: TGTGCCAGCAGCTTCGCCCAGGGGGACCACGAGCAGTACTTC.